The entry below gives a single TCR beta chain sequence along with its context. The data were taken from a study of blood T cell repertoires in COVID-19. About the research overall: Samples of COVID-19 (acute and convalescent) were obtained from the United States, Italy and Spain. T cells, B-cell-depleted T cells, or PBMCs provided the cDNA or gDNA that served as material.

The CDR3 length is 14 residues. Trimming cost V 2 bases and J 9 bases, with 15 bases left between them. Germline V gene sequence: CDR1 SGHRS, CDR2 YFSETQ. Per the study methods: Reference gene primer amplification gave nucleated cell count estimates. Sequenced by immunoSEQ multiplex PCR; TCRdb stores in-frame clones only, minus some. The V and J calls and clone size are taken from that table; D and trimming were inferred from the DNA. The sample shows around 110,000 clones, 86% of them seen only once. Source material: peripheral blood. This TCR derives from a man in his forties with acute or convalescent COVID-19. This chain links TRBV5-1 with TRBJ2-4, with a possible D match to TRBD2 (8 bases). CDR3 DNA: TGCGCCAGCAGCTTAGACAGGGCGGGGGGCATTCAGTACTTC. As protein: CASSLDRAGGIQYF.